This TCR beta chain is drawn from a study of T-cell reconstitution after alpha-beta-depleted transplantation in children. Broader study findings: Surviving recipient T cells and intrathymic progenitors accounted for some patients' high TCRbeta diversity at day 60.

On this clonotype itself: Its antigen is undetermined.

Library preparation (for TCRbeta) was performed with unique molecular identifiers. Via MiXCR, TCRdb re-called the PCR reads, giving one row per CDR3 protein. The sample holds about 870,000 distinct CDR3 sequences, less than 20% seen once. The CDR3 has 15 residues. J was trimmed by 3 bases and V by 4 bases; bases with no gene match: 2. Germline lookup yields CDR1 SGHNT and CDR2 YENEEA. The sample in question was PBMCs, mostly from graft donor cells, obtained 360 days after TCRalphabeta/CD19-depleted stem cell transplant. This chain connects TRBV11-3 to TRBJ2-2; 10 bases agree with TRBD2. The TCR comes from a male patient younger than 18 who had a stem cell transplant for acute lymphoblastic leukemia, so the T cells may come from the graft donor. CDR3: CASSWSGRDTGELFF. The CDR3, as DNA: TGTGCCAGCAGCTGGAGCGGGAGGGACACCGGGGAGCTGTTTTTT.